These 7 T cell receptor beta chains were sequenced from one sample in a study of blood T cells in healthy people across ages. With a J-beta primer mix and a sample-barcoded 5' primer, a second PCR ran about 7 to 12 cycles. MiXCR, run by TCRdb on the 5' RACE reads, gives a single entry per CDR3 protein. The sample has 700,000 or so distinct CDR3 sequences, about 20% seen once. Sequencing was carried out using blood. Receptors were obtained from a man aged 65 to 79 in good health.

The rearrangement links TRBV25-1 to TRBJ2-5, with TRBD2 identical over 11 bases. Germline CDR1 is MGHDK and CDR2 is SYGVNS. The CDR3 is 17 residues long. The ends lost 7 bases at V and 4 bases at J; junction bases unmatched: 14. Here the CDR3 reads CASNMRLAGYSGETQYF. In DNA, the CDR3 is TGTGCCAGCAATATGAGACTAGCGGGGTATTCGGGAGAGACCCAGTACTTC. Combining the CDR3 with reference TRBV25-1 and TRBJ2-5 gives the whole variable domain EADIYQTPRYLVIGTGKKITLECSQTMGHDKMYWYQQDPGMELHLIHYSYGVNSTEKGDLSSESTVSRIRTEHFPLTLESARPSHTSQYLCASNMRLAGYSGETQYFGPGTRLLVL.

The genes are TRBV29-1 and TRBJ2-2; D tentatively fits TRBD1 or TRBD2 (6 bases each). Germline V gene data show CDR1 as SQVTM and CDR2 as ANQGSEA. V dropped 6 bases and J dropped 1 base, with 12 bases sitting between them. The length of the CDR3 is 14 residues. CDR3 region: CSVWGAGNTGELFF. CDR3 in DNA: TGCAGCGTGTGGGGGGCTGGGAACACCGGGGAGCTGTTTTTT.

The chain joins TRBV7-9 to TRBJ1-1; the D gene is possibly TRBD1 (5 bases). CDR3 size: 11 residues. V was trimmed by 1 base and J by 11 bases, leaving 8 bases between them. Germline lookup yields CDR1 SEHNR and CDR2 FQNEAQ (reference sequence). The CDR3 loop reads CASSLGEGAFF. CDR3 DNA sequence: TGTGCCAGCAGCTTAGGGGAGGGGGCTTTCTTT. The complete variable domain, with remaining parts taken from reference TRBV7-9 and TRBJ1-1, reads DTGVSQNPRHKITKRGQNVTFRCDPISEHNRLYWYRQTLGQGPEFLTYFQNEAQLEKSRLLSDRFSAERPKGSFSTLEIQRTEQGDSAMYLCASSLGEGAFFGQGTRLTVV.

This clonotype was picked up many times. J is TRBJ1-2 and V is TRBV11-2, with a possible D match to TRBD1 (5 bases). Germline lookup yields CDR1 SGHAT and CDR2 FQNNGV. This CDR3 is 14 amino acids long. The germline V and J ends were trimmed by 5 bases and 6 bases, with 16 bases remaining between them. The CDR3 DNA reads TGTGCCAGCAGCCCCCCTGGCAGGGATAATGGCTACACCTTC. Encoded protein: CASSPPGRDNGYTF.

This clonotype showed up just a few times. The genes are TRBV24-1 and TRBJ2-3; 13 bases are shared with TRBD2. This CDR3 comprises 17 residues. Germline CDR1 reads KGHDR; CDR2 reads SFDVKD. The J segment lost 1 base and the V segment lost 1 base, leaving 1 base of the junction unmatched. CDR3 in DNA: TGTGCCACCAGTGATTTCGGACTAGCGGGGGGCACAGATACGCAGTATTTT. This translates into CATSDFGLAGGTDTQYF.

This chain joins TRBV5-1 and TRBJ2-5; D uncertain. The germline V gene has CDR1 SGHRS and CDR2 YFSETQ. CDR3 length: 14 residues. V was shortened by 3 bases and J by 2 bases, with 11 bases between the two germline ends. This CDR3 is CASSSLGTQETQYF. CDR3 bases: TGCGCCAGCAGCTCCCTGGGCACTCAAGAGACCCAGTACTTC.

This clonotype has a handful of counts. V and J are TRBV3-1 and TRBJ2-5, with a tentative D call TRBD2 (5 bases). There are 13 residues in the CDR3. V gave up 7 bases and J gave up 1 base, with 10 bases separating them. Germline CDR1 LGHDT, CDR2 YNNKEL (reference sequence). In nucleotides, the CDR3 is TGTGCCAGCAACCACCGGGGCCAAGAGACCCAGTACTTC. This codes for CASNHRGQETQYF.